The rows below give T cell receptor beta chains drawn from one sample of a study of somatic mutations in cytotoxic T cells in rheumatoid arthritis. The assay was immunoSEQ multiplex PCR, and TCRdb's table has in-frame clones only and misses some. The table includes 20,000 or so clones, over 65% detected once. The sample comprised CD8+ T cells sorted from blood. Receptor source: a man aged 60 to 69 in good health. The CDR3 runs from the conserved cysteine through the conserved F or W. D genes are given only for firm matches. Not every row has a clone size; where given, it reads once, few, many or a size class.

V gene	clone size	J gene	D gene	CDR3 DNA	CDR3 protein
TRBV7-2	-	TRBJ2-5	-	TGTGCCAGCAGCTCCGAGGACTTCCACACGGAGACCCAGTACTTC	CASSSEDFHTETQYF
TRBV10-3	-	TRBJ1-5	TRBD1	TGTGCCATCAGTGAGTCGAGGCAGGGGGCGACTCAGCCCCAGCATTTT	CAISESRQGATQPQHF
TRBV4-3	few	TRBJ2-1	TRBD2	TGCGCCAGCAGCCAGCATCTAGCGGGATTCTCCAATGAGCAGTTCTTC	CASSQHLAGFSNEQFF
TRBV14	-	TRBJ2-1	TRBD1	TGTGCCAGCAGCCAAGATCCAAATCGGGACAGGACTACAGGTGAGCAGTTCTTC	CASSQDPNRDRTTGEQFF
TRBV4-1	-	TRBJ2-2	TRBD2	TGCGCCAGCAGGATCCTAGCGGGAGAAACCGGGGAGCTGTTTTTT	CASRILAGETGELFF
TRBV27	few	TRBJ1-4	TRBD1	TGTGCCAGCAGTTTAGCGGCAGGGGGCAAACTGTTTTTT	CASSLAAGGKLFF
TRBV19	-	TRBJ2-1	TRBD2	TGTGCCAGTAGTACGAGGGGACTAGCGGGAGTTGAGCAGTTCTTC	CASSTRGLAGVEQFF
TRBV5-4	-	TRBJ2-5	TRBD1	TGTGCCAGCAGCGGGACAGGGGGCGAGTCGGAGACCCAGTACTTC	CASSGTGGESETQYF
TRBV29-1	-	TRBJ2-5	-	TGCAGCGTTGAAGGCGGGGAGACCCAGTACTTC	CSVEGGETQYF
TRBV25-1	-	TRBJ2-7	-	TGTGCCAGCAGTGAAAGCCCCTACGAGCAGTACTTC	CASSESPYEQYF
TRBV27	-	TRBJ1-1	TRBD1	TGTGCCAGCAAAGACAGGGCCCCGAACACTGAAGCTTTCTTT	CASKDRAPNTEAFF
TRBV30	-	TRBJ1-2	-	TGTGCCTGGAGCGGGAAGGCAGACTATGGCTACACCTTC	CAWSGKADYGYTF
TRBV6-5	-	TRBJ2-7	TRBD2	TGTGCCAGCAGTTACTCTAGCGGGACGTACGAGCAGTACTTC	CASSYSSGTYEQYF
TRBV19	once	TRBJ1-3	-	TGTGCCAGTAGTCGGGACTCTGGAAACACCATATATTTT	CASSRDSGNTIYF
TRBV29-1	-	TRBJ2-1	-	TGCAGCGTTGATAAAGCCAGGGGATCCTACAATGAGCAGTTCTTC	CSVDKARGSYNEQFF
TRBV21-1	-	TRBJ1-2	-	TGTGCCAGCAGGCCGGGACAGGGGCCTCGCCGGGGGGCTGGCTACACCTTC	CASRPGQGPRRGAGYTF
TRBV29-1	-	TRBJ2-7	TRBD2	TGCAGCGCCGACGGGCTAGCTGGGGGAGGGGTCTACGAGCAGTACTTC	CSADGLAGGGVYEQYF
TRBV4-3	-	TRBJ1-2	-	TGCGCCAGCAGCCAAGCCAGGGCAAGCTATGGCTACACCTTC	CASSQARASYGYTF
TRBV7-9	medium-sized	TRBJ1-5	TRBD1	TGTGCCAGCAGTTCAAGATTACAGGGGGTGGATCAGCCCCAGCATTTT	CASSSRLQGVDQPQHF
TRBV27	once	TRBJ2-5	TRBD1	TGTGCCAGCAGTACCCCCGGGACAGGGTACGAGACCCAGTACTTC	CASSTPGTGYETQYF
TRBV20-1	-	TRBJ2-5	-	TGCAGTGCTCGTGGAGGGAAGACCCAGTACTTC	CSARGGKTQYF
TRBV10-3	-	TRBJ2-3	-	TGTGCCATCAGTGAGTCTAGCGGACCGAGTTATTTATCAGATACGCAGTATTTT	CAISESSGPSYLSDTQYF
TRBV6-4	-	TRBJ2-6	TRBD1	TGTGCCAGCAGTCCGGGACAGGGGTCTGGGGCCAACGTCCTGACTTTC	CASSPGQGSGANVLTF
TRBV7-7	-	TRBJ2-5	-	TGTGCCAGCAGCCAAACTTGGGGGGATTTTCAAGAGACCCAGTACTTC	CASSQTWGDFQETQYF
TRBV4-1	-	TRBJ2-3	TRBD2	TGCGCCAGCAGCCAAGTGTCTCTAGCGGGAAGGACAGATACGCAGTATTTT	CASSQVSLAGRTDTQYF
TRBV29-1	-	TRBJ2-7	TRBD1	TGCAGCGTATCGGGACAGCCCTACGAGCAGTACTTC	CSVSGQPYEQYF